The T cell receptor (beta chain) under discussion was sequenced for a study of sequential checkpoint blockade in melanoma. As for the study in general: Arm A got nivolumab then ipilimumab; arm B the reverse, 1:1.

CDR1 and CDR2 from the germline V gene are SGHRS and YFSETQ. V was trimmed by 0 bases and J by 1 base, leaving 16 bases between them. This CDR3 spans 17 amino acids. The assay was immunoSEQ multiplex PCR, and TCRdb's table has in-frame clones only and misses some. The sample shows about 18,000 clones, more than 55% of them seen only once. This clone was counted a few times. Treatment defined: randomized to nivolumab then ipilimumab (arm A) or the reverse (arm B). No patient had prior DNA-damaging chemotherapy. From thawed PBMCs, live CD3+CD8+ cells negative for CD19 and CD56 were sorted. This chain joins TRBV5-1 and TRBJ1-1; possibly TRBD1 for D (5 bases). The TCR originated in a human donor with melanoma. The sequencing here drew on CD8+ T cells sorted from blood (inferred from file names), taken from a patient given nivolumab and ipilimumab in sequence. This CDR3 is CASSLEPSGQGNTEAFF. The CDR3 DNA is TGCGCCAGCAGCTTGGAGCCCAGCGGGCAGGGGAACACTGAAGCTTTCTTT. The variable domain in full, completed from reference TRBV5-1 and TRBJ1-1, reads KAGVTQTPRYLIKTRGQQVTLSCSPISGHRSVSWYQQTPGQGLQFLFEYFSETQRNKGNFPGRFSGRQFSNSRSEMNVSTLELGDSALYLCASSLEPSGQGNTEAFFGQGTRLTVV.